The present TCR beta chain was sequenced within a study of regulatory T cells in long-lasting Graves disease. The sample's time point: newly diagnosed GD, antithyroid drugs for less than 3 months. PBMC-derived RNA was used for the TCR library. The CDR3 runs to 15 residues. Between the trimmed V and J ends, which lost 0 bases and 3 bases, there was a span of 9 bases. Germline CDR1 LGHNT, CDR2 FRNRAP. Libraries of TCR beta came from iRepertoire HTBI primers plus Arm-PCR of CDR3 regions. Each CDR3 protein is one row after TCRdb ran MiXCR on the multiplex PCR reads. Among about 470,000 distinct CDR3 sequences listed, approximately 15% were seen once. A further study also used this sample, focusing on T cells in Graves' hyperthyroidism and ophthalmopathy.

This TCR was recovered from a woman between 25 and 40 years old with Graves disease. Here the sequenced sample was peripheral blood mononuclear cells (PBMCs), taken at new diagnosis, from a patient treated with antithyroid drugs. The V and J genes are TRBV12-5 and TRBJ2-4; no clear D. CDR3 in amino acids: CASGLVPGIKNIQYF. As DNA, the CDR3 is TGTGCTAGTGGTTTGGTACCTGGGATCAAAAACATTCAGTACTTC.